The 27 T cell receptor beta chains given below trace back to one sample, sequenced in a study of identical twins. A single record per CDR3 protein comes from TCRdb applying MiXCR to the 5' RACE reads. The sample holds 200,000 to 250,000 distinct CDR3 sequences, approximately 8.3% seen once. This sample was shared with a second study, whose subject was yellow fever vaccine responses in identical twins.

The source material was memory (CD45RO+) T cells sorted from blood. The receptors here all came from a woman between 18 and 30 years old in good health.

There are a few counts of this clonotype. The rearrangement joins TRBV3-1 to TRBJ1-6; TRBD1 matches at 9 bases. Germline CDR1 is LGHDT and CDR2 is YNNKEL (reference sequence). This CDR3 region has 14 residues. Germline trimming cut 4 bases from V and 10 bases from J; bases unmatched to any gene: 5. The CDR3 spells CASSRDRVGSPLHF. The DNA for the CDR3 is TGTGCCAGCAGCCGGGACAGGGTTGGCTCACCCCTCCACTTT.

This clonotype was seen many times. The genes are TRBV10-3 and TRBJ2-7, with a possible D match to TRBD2 (6 bases). V was pared by 6 bases and J by 8 bases, with 14 bases between. The CDR3 runs 12 residues. In germline, CDR1 is ENHRY, CDR2 SYGVKD. CDR3: CAIRLTGGKQYF. CDR3 bases: TGTGCCATCAGGCTAACAGGCGGGAAGCAGTACTTC.

This clonotype came up many times. The chain recombines TRBV12-3 or TRBV12-4 with TRBJ2-7; D remains unclear. This CDR3 contains 13 residues. Between the trimmed V and J ends, which lost 0 bases and 10 bases, there was a span of 13 bases. The CDR3 DNA reads as TGTGCCAGCAGTTTAGCGATGACTGGTATCCAGTACTTC. Residues: CASSLAMTGIQYF.

This clonotype has more than one count but fewer than ten. The rearrangement links TRBV4-3 to TRBJ2-2; the D is unclear. In germline, CDR1 is LGHNA, CDR2 YSLEER. The V end was cut by 0 bases, the J end by 3 bases, with 17 bases between. The CDR3 totals 18 residues. The CDR3 spells CASSQEGTGILYTGELFF. CDR3 bases: TGCGCCAGCAGCCAAGAAGGTACCGGAATACTTTACACCGGGGAGCTGTTTTTT.

In this sample, this clonotype turned up a few times. The chain has TRBV6-2 or TRBV6-3 and TRBJ2-7, with D unclear. The germline gives CDR1 MNHEY, CDR2 SVGEGT. The CDR3 is 12 residues long. The V and J ends lost 6 bases and 2 bases respectively, with 8 bases between them. This chain's CDR3 is CASSNGPYEQYF. CDR3 DNA: TGTGCCAGCAGCAACGGTCCCTACGAGCAGTACTTC.

Ten or more counts support this clonotype. The CDR3 nucleotides are TGCAGTGCCCCGGGGCTAGCGGGGAGCCAGACCTTCGGGGAGCTGTTTTTT. Protein sequence: CSAPGLAGSQTFGELFF. J is TRBJ2-2 and V is TRBV20-1, with 9 nucleotides matching TRBD2. Germline-derived CDR1 and CDR2 are DFQATT and SNEGSKA (reference sequence). J was trimmed by 7 bases and V by 6 bases; bases with no gene match: 18. The CDR3 loop spans 17 amino acids.

The chain combines TRBV20-1 with TRBJ2-5; 7 nucleotides agree with TRBD2. The CDR3 spans 15 residues. Germline assignment: CDR1 DFQATT and CDR2 SNEGSKA (reference sequence). V lost 3 bases, J lost 1 base, and 8 bases stayed unmatched. The CDR3 protein is CSARVGRTTQETQYF. The CDR3 DNA sequence: TGCAGTGCTAGGGTCGGGAGGACCACCCAAGAGACCCAGTACTTC.

This clonotype was picked up a small number of times. The CDR3: CSMVADLNTGELFF. The CDR3 coding sequence is TGCAGCATGGTAGCGGACCTGAACACCGGGGAGCTGTTTTTT. The chain links TRBV29-1 to TRBJ2-2; tentative D call: TRBD2 (6 bases). Deletions cut 8 bases from V and 1 base from J, with 14 bases between. CDR1 is SQVTM and CDR2 is ANQGSEA in the germline V gene. There are 14 residues in the CDR3.

The rearrangement uses TRBV9 and TRBJ1-2; D is unresolved. The CDR3 sequence is 16 residues long. CDR1 is SGDLS and CDR2 is YYNGEE in the germline V gene. V lost 0 bases to trimming and J lost 3 bases, with 15 bases between them. The CDR3 bases are TGTGCCAGCAGCGTAGACCGGGCAGTAGGTGACTATGGCTACACCTTC. Its protein product is CASSVDRAVGDYGYTF.

This clonotype was counted between two and nine times. DNA for the CDR3: TGTGCCAGCAGCCCCCGTATTTCTAGCGGGAGGGCATCGGTGGCTTCCGGGGAGCTGTTTTTT. It encodes CASSPRISSGRASVASGELFF. The chain combines TRBV11-2 with TRBJ2-2; 12 bases line up with TRBD2. The CDR3 spans 21 residues. With V trimmed by 5 bases and J by 6 bases, 22 bases remained unmatched. The V gene's germline CDR1 is SGHAT and CDR2 FQNNGV.

A few counts support this clonotype. This chain connects TRBV20-1 to TRBJ2-1; D possibly corresponds to TRBD2 (6 bases). Trimming cost V 6 bases and J 0 bases, with 12 bases left between them. This CDR3 has 14 residues. CDR1 and CDR2 from the germline V gene are DFQATT and SNEGSKA (reference sequence). The CDR3 region is CSAPAGRSYNEQFF. The CDR3 nucleotides are TGCAGTGCCCCAGCGGGCCGCTCCTACAATGAGCAGTTCTTC.

The J gene is TRBJ1-4, the V gene TRBV12-3 or TRBV12-4; 8 bases align to TRBD1. This CDR3 is 13 amino acids long. The ends lost 7 bases at V and 7 bases at J; junction bases unmatched: 5. The CDR3 DNA reads TGTGCCAGCACCAGGGGGCGCGCTGAAAAACTGTTTTTT. Translating it yields CASTRGRAEKLFF.

This clonotype was recorded a few times. The J gene is TRBJ2-3, the V gene TRBV27; tentatively, D is TRBD2 (5 bases). Trimming cost V 3 bases and J 6 bases, with 10 bases left between them. In germline, CDR1 is MNHEY, CDR2 SMNVEV (reference sequence). The CDR3 extends over 13 amino acids. The CDR3 DNA is TGTGCCAGCAGTTTCGCCTGGGAGGATACGCAGTATTTT. It specifies CASSFAWEDTQYF.

This clonotype has a count of ten or more. The chain combines TRBV20-1 with TRBJ1-1, with 8 bases fitting TRBD1. Per the germline V gene, CDR1 is DFQATT and CDR2 is SNEGSKA (reference sequence). The CDR3 totals 13 residues. With V trimmed by 6 bases and J by 8 bases, 11 bases remained unmatched. CDR3 protein: CSASGQGQMEAFF. The CDR3 coding sequence is TGCAGTGCCAGTGGACAGGGTCAAATGGAAGCTTTCTTT.

This clonotype appeared many times. The J gene is TRBJ2-1, the V gene TRBV6-4, with D possibly being TRBD2 (7 bases). The germline V gene encodes CDR1 MRHNA and CDR2 SNTAGT. V was shortened by 2 bases and J by 0 bases, with 8 bases between the two germline ends. The CDR3 runs 15 residues. As DNA, the CDR3 is TGTGCCAGCAGTGACAGGGGGGGCTCCTACAATGAGCAGTTCTTC. As protein: CASSDRGGSYNEQFF.

This clonotype was seen more than once but under ten times. This sequence joins TRBV11-2 and TRBJ2-7; TRBD1 might be the D (8 bases). The CDR3 spans 19 residues. The V end was cut by 7 bases, the J end by 5 bases, with 33 bases between. CDR1 is SGHAT, CDR2 FQNNGV, per germline. For the CDR3, the DNA is TGTGCCAGCAACCCGACCGGGAGGACAGGGTACATTGGAAGGGACGAGCAGTACTTC. This gives the protein CASNPTGRTGYIGRDEQYF. Drawing the rest from reference TRBV11-2 and TRBJ2-7, the complete variable domain is EAGVAQSPRYKIIEKRQSVAFWCNPISGHATLYWYQQILGQGPKLLIQFQNNGVVDDSQLPKDRFSAERLKGVDSTLKIQPAKLEDSAVYLCASNPTGRTGYIGRDEQYFGPGTRLTVT.

The chain joins TRBV11-2 to TRBJ2-3, with a weak D call TRBD1 (6 bases). The V gene lost 5 bases and the J gene lost 2 bases, with 14 bases spanning the gap. This CDR3 contains 15 residues. The germline V gene has CDR1 SGHAT and CDR2 FQNNGV. The CDR3 sequence: CASSSGQRSTDTQYF. The CDR3 region has the DNA TGTGCCAGCAGCAGCGGACAGCGGTCCACAGATACGCAGTATTTT.

This clonotype was seen more than once but under ten times. The chain joins TRBV6-1 to TRBJ2-1; D is unclear. Germline V gives CDR1 MNHNS, CDR2 SASEGT. The length of the CDR3 is 14 residues. The V end was cut by 6 bases, the J end by 3 bases, with 12 bases between. DNA of the CDR3: TGTGCCAGCAGGGCCAGAAACTTCTACAATGAGCAGTTCTTC. It encodes CASRARNFYNEQFF.

The chain is built from TRBV5-6 and TRBJ2-7; TRBD2 matches at 7 bases. In germline, CDR1 is SGHDT, CDR2 YYEEEE. There are 14 residues in the CDR3. V lost 4 bases, J lost 1 base, and 5 bases stayed unmatched. The CDR3 reads CASSRGDSSYEQYF. The CDR3 region has the DNA TGTGCCAGCAGCCGGGGGGACTCATCCTACGAGCAGTACTTC.

The table lists this clonotype with a few counts. Written as DNA, the CDR3 is TGTGCCAGCAGCCCCCGGGCCCCAGACTGGGGATCACCCCTCCACTTT. This gives the protein CASSPRAPDWGSPLHF. The V gene is TRBV6-1, the J gene TRBJ1-6, with D unclear. The CDR3 is 16 residues long. Deletions cut 6 bases from V and 10 bases from J, with 22 bases between. Per the germline V gene, CDR1 is MNHNS and CDR2 is SASEGT.

Only a few counts were recorded for this clonotype. The chain combines TRBV18 with TRBJ2-1; the match to TRBD1 covers 9 bases. Germline CDR1 reads KGHSH; CDR2 reads LQKENI. The CDR3 covers 17 residues. V lost 4 bases to trimming and J lost 3 bases; unmatched junction nucleotides: 10. CDR3 sequence reads: CASSRYIGQGNYNEQFF. CDR3 nucleotide sequence: TGTGCCAGCTCACGATACATAGGACAGGGGAACTACAATGAGCAGTTCTTC. The whole variable domain, filled in from reference TRBV18 and TRBJ2-1, reads NAGVMQNPRHLVRRRGQEARLRCSPMKGHSHVYWYRQLPEEGLKFMVYLQKENIIDESGMPKERFSAEFPKEGPSILRIQQVVRGDSAAYFCASSRYIGQGNYNEQFFGPGTRLTVL.

There are many counts of this clonotype. This rearrangement joins TRBV11-2 to TRBJ2-3; D could derive from TRBD1 or TRBD2 (6 bases each). The CDR3 has 14 amino acids. Between the trimmed V and J ends, which lost 6 bases and 3 bases, there was a span of 13 bases. In germline, CDR1 is SGHAT, CDR2 FQNNGV. This chain's CDR3 is CASSLTGRTDTQYF. CDR3 nucleotides: TGTGCCAGCAGTTTAACAGGGAGGACAGATACGCAGTATTTT. Full variable domain (outside the CDR3, taken from reference TRBV11-2 and TRBJ2-3): EAGVAQSPRYKIIEKRQSVAFWCNPISGHATLYWYQQILGQGPKLLIQFQNNGVVDDSQLPKDRFSAERLKGVDSTLKIQPAKLEDSAVYLCASSLTGRTDTQYFGPGTRLTVL.

The rearrangement joins TRBV7-9 to TRBJ1-4; D gene ambiguous. V gave up 2 bases and J gave up 4 bases, with 8 bases separating them. The CDR3 consists of 14 residues. The germline gives CDR1 SEHNR, CDR2 FQNEAQ (reference sequence). CDR3 sequence: CASSLKNVNEKLFF. The CDR3 nucleotides read TGTGCCAGCAGCTTAAAGAATGTTAATGAAAAACTGTTTTTT.

This clonotype was detected once. V and J are TRBV20-1 and TRBJ2-3; 10 bases line up with TRBD1. CDR1 is DFQATT, CDR2 SNEGSKA, per germline (reference sequence). The CDR3 spans 13 residues. V shed 8 bases, J shed 6 bases, and the junction held 8 bases outside the gene matches. CDR3 sequence: CSPRGGQGDTQYF. For the CDR3, the DNA is TGCAGTCCGCGTGGGGGACAGGGGGATACGCAGTATTTT.

J is TRBJ2-3 and V is TRBV28, with 11 positions matching TRBD2. The V segment lost 3 bases and the J segment 3 bases; nucleotides outside the gene matches: 2. CDR1 is MDHEN, CDR2 SYDVKM, per germline. The CDR3 has 15 residues. The CDR3 is CASSFRTSGTDTQYF. CDR3 DNA sequence: TGTGCCAGCAGTTTTCGGACTAGCGGGACAGATACGCAGTATTTT.

This sequence joins TRBV5-6 and TRBJ2-7; TRBD2 might be the D (5 bases). V dropped 4 bases and J dropped 4 bases, with 12 bases sitting between them. The germline V gene encodes CDR1 SGHDT and CDR2 YYEEEE. The CDR3 runs to 13 residues. The CDR3 protein is CASSPIRGYEQYF. In DNA, the CDR3 is TGTGCCAGCAGCCCGATCAGAGGGTACGAGCAGTACTTC.

About this clonotype itself: A much larger clone lies one base from this, so it may be a read error. The J gene is TRBJ2-7, the V gene TRBV3-1; 7 nucleotides line up with TRBD1. With V trimmed by 4 bases and J by 7 bases, 7 bases remained unmatched. The germline CDR1 and CDR2 sequences are LGHDT and YNNKEL (reference sequence). There are 13 residues in the CDR3. CDR3 DNA sequence: TGTGCCAGCAGCCTGGGACAGTTGATAGAGCAGTACTTC. Translated: CASSLGQLIEQYF.